The sequence of this TCR beta chain was determined in a study of blood T cell repertoires in COVID-19. On this clone: The junction and the germline gene differ at one end; a read error may be behind it.

Sequencing was performed with immunoSEQ multiplex PCR; in TCRdb, only in-frame clones are kept and a portion is missing. Here the sample spans 180,000 or so clones, about 91% being singletons. Participants reported their clinical history, and cohort assignment relied on those reports. The clonotype was recovered from a woman aged 18-29 years who had recovered from COVID-19. Sequencing used PBMCs or T cells enriched from blood (not recorded which).

The CDR3 region is CASSQRQGRTDTQYF. In DNA form, the CDR3 reads TGTGCCAGCTCACAAAGACAGGGGCGCACTGATACGCAGTATTTT. This chain links TRBV18 with TRBJ2-3, with TRBD1 matching over 8 bases. This CDR3 comprises 15 residues. Germline CDR1 reads KGHSH; CDR2 reads LQKENI.